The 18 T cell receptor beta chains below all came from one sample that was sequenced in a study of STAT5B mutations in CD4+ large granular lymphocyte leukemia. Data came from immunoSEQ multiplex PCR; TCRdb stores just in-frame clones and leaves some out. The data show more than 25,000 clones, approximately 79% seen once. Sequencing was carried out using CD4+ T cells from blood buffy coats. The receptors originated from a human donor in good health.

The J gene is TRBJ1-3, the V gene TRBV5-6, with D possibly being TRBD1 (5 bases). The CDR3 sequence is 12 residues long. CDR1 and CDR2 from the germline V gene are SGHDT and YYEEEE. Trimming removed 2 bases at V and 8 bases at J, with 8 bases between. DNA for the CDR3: TGTGCCAGCAGCTTCCGGGGCCACACCATATATTTT. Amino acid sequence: CASSFRGHTIYF.

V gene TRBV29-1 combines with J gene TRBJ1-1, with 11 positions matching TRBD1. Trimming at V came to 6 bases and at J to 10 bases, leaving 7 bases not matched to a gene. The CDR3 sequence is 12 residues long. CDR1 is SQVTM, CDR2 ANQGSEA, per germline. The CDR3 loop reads CSVGGDRGGAFF. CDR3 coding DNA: TGCAGCGTAGGAGGGGACAGGGGGGGAGCTTTCTTT. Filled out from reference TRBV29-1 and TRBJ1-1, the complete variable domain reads SAVISQKPSRDICQRGTSLTIQCQVDSQVTMMFWYRQQPGQSLTLIATANQGSEATYESGFVIDKFPISRPNLTFSTLTVSNMSPEDSSIYLCSVGGDRGGAFFGQGTRLTVV.

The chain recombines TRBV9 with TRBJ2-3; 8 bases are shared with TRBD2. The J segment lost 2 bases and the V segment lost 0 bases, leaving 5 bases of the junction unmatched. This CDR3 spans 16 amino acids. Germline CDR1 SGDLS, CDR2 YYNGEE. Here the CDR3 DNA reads TGTGCCAGCAGCGTAGTTAGCGGGGCCGTCACAGATACGCAGTATTTT. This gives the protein CASSVVSGAVTDTQYF.

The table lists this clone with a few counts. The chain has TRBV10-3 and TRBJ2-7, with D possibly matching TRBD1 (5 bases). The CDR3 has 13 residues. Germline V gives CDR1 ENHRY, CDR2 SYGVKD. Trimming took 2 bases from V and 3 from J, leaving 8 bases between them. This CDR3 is CAISEGHLYEQYV. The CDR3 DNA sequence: TGTGCCATCAGTGAGGGACACCTCTACGAGCAGTACGTC.

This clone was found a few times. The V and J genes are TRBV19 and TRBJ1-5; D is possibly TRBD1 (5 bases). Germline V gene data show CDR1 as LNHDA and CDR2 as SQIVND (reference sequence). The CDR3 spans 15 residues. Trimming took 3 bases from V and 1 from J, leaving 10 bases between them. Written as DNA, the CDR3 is TGTGCCAGTAGTATGATCAGGGACAGCAATCAGCCCCAGCATTTT. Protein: CASSMIRDSNQPQHF.

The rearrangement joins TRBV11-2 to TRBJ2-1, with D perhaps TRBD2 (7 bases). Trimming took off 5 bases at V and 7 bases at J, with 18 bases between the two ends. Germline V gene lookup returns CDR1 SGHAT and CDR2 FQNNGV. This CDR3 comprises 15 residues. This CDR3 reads CASSILTGGTNEQFF. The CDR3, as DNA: TGTGCCAGCAGCATCCTCACCGGGGGGACAAATGAGCAGTTCTTC.

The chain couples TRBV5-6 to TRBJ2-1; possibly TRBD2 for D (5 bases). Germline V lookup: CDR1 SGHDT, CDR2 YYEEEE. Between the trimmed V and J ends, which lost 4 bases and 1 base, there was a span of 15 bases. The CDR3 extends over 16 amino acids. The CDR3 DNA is TGTGCCAGCAGCCTCCGGTTTTCGGGGTCCTACAATGAGCAGTTCTTC. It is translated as CASSLRFSGSYNEQFF.

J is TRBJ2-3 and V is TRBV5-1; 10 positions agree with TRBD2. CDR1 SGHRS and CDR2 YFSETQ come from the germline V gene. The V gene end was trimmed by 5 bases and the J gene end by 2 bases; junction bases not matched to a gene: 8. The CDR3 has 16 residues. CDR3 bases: TGCGCCAGCAGTTTATACCTAGCGGGGGCCACAGATACGCAGTATTTT. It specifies CASSLYLAGATDTQYF.

The CDR3: CASSQAGGGAAYNEQFF. The DNA of the CDR3 is TGTGCCAGCAGCCAAGCTGGCGGGGGGGCCGCCTACAATGAGCAGTTCTTC. The genes are TRBV4-2 and TRBJ2-1, with 9 bases lining up with TRBD2. The CDR3 loop spans 17 amino acids. The V and J ends lost 1 base and 2 bases, in that order; junction bases with no gene match: 6. Looked up from germline, CDR1 is LGHNA and CDR2 is YNFKEQ.

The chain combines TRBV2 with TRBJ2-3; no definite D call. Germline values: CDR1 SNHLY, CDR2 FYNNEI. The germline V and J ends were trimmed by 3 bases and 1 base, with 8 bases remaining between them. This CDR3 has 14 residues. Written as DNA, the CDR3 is TGTGCCAGCAGTGAGAATAGGGGCACAGATACGCAGTATTTT. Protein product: CASSENRGTDTQYF.

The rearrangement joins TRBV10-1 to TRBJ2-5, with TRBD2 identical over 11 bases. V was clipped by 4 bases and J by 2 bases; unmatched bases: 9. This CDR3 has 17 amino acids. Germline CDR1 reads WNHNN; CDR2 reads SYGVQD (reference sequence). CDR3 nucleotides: TGCGCCAGCAGTGGACTAGCGGGGCCTCTTGGACAAGAGACCCAGTACTTC. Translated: CASSGLAGPLGQETQYF.

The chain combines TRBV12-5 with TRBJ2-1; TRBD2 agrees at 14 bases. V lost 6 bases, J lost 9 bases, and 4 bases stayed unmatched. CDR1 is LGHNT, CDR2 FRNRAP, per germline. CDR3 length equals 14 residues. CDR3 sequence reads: CASGGTSGGTEQFF. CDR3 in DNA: TGTGCTAGTGGGGGGACTAGCGGGGGAACTGAGCAGTTCTTC.

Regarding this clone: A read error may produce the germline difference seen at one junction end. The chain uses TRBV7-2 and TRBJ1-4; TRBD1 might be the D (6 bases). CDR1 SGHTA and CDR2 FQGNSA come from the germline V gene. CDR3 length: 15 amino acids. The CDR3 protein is CATRGGRATNEKLFF. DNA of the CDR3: TGCGCCACGAGGGGGGGCAGAGCAACTAATGAAAAACTGTTTTTT.

The DNA of the CDR3 is TGTGCCAGCAGGAACACCGGGACGTCCGACTCTGGAAACACCATATATTTT. This encodes CASRNTGTSDSGNTIYF. The rearrangement uses TRBV2 and TRBJ1-3; D might be TRBD1 (5 bases). V dropped 6 bases and J dropped 0 bases, with 18 bases sitting between them. From germline, CDR1 is SNHLY and CDR2 FYNNEI. The CDR3 totals 17 residues.

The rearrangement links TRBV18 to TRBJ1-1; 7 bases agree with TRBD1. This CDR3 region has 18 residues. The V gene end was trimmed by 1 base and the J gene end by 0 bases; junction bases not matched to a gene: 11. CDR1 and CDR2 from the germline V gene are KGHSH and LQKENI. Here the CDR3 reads CASSPLRDSGGLNTEAFF. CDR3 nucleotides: TGTGCCAGCTCACCACTCCGGGACAGCGGAGGTCTGAACACTGAAGCTTTCTTT.

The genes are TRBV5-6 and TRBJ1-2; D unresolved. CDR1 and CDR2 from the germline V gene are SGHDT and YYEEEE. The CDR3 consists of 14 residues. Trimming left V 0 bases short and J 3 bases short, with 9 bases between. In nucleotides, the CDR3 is TGTGCCAGCAGCTTGGGTAGGGATGACTATGGCTACACCTTC. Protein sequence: CASSLGRDDYGYTF.

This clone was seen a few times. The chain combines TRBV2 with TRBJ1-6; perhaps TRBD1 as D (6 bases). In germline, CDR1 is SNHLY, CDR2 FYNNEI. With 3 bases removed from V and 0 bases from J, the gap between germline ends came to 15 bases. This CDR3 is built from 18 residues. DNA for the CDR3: TGTGCCAGCAGTGATGGGGGGGCAGGGAGCTCCTATAATTCACCCCTCCACTTT. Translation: CASSDGGAGSSYNSPLHF.

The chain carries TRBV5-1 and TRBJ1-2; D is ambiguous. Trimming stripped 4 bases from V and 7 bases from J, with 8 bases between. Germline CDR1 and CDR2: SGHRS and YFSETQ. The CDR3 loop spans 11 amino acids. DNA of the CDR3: TGCGCCAGCAGCGCAATGTCTGGCTACACCTTC. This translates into CASSAMSGYTF.